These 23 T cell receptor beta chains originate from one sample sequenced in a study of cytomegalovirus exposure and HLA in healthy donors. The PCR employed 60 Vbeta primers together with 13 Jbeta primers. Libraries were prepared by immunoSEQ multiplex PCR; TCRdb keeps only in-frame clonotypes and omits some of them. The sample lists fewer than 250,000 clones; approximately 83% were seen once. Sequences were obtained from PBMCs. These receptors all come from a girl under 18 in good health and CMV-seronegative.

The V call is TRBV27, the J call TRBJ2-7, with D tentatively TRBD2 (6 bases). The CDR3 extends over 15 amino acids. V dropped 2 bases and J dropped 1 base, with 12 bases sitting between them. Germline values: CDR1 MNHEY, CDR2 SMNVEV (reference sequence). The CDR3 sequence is CASSLQGLSSYEQYF. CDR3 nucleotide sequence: TGTGCCAGCAGTTTACAAGGACTATCGTCCTACGAGCAGTACTTC.

The CDR3 nucleotides read TGTGCCAGCAGTCGTACTCCGGGACAGTCCTACGAGCAGTACTTC. Protein: CASSRTPGQSYEQYF. The V and J genes are TRBV28 and TRBJ2-7; 7 bases map to TRBD1. The CDR3 consists of 15 residues. V lost 5 bases to trimming and J lost 1 base; unmatched junction nucleotides: 8. Looked up from germline, CDR1 is MDHEN and CDR2 is SYDVKM.

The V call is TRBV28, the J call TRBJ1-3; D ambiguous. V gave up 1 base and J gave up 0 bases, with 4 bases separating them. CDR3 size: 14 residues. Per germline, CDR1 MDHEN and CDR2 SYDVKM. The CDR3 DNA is TGTGCCAGCAGTTTATATCGCTCTGGAAACACCATATATTTT. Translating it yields CASSLYRSGNTIYF.

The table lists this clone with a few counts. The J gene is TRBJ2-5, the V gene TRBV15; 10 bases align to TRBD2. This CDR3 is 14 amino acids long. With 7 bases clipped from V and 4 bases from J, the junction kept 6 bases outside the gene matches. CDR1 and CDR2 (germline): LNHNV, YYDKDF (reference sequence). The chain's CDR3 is CATNTAGGSETQYF. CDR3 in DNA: TGTGCCACCAACACAGCGGGAGGGTCAGAGACCCAGTACTTC.

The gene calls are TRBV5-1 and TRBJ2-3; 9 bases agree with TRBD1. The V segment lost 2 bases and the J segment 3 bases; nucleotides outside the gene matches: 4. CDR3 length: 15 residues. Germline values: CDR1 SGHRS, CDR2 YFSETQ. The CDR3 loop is CASSFRTGETDTQYF. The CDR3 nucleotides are TGCGCCAGCAGCTTCCGGACAGGGGAGACAGATACGCAGTATTTT. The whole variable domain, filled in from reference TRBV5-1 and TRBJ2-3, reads KAGVTQTPRYLIKTRGQQVTLSCSPISGHRSVSWYQQTPGQGLQFLFEYFSETQRNKGNFPGRFSGRQFSNSRSEMNVSTLELGDSALYLCASSFRTGETDTQYFGPGTRLTVL.

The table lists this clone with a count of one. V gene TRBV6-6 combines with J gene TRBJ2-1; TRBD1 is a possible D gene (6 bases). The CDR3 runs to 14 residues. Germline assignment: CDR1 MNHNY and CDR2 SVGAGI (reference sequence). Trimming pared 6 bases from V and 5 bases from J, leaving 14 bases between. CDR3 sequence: CASRSRDKNNEQFF. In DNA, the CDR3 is TGTGCCAGCAGGAGCCGGGACAAGAACAATGAGCAGTTCTTC.

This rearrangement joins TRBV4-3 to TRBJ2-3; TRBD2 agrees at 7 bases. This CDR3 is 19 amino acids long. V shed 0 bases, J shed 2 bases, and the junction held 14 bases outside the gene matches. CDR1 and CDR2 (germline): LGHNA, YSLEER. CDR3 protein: CASSQEPTPAGTDTDTQYF. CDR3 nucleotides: TGCGCCAGCAGCCAAGAACCAACCCCAGCGGGGACCGACACAGATACGCAGTATTTT.

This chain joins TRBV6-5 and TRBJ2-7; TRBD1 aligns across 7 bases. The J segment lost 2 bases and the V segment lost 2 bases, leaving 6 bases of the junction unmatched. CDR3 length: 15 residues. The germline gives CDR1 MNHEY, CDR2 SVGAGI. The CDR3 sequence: CASSYPRTGTYEQYF. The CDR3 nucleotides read TGTGCCAGCAGTTACCCACGGACAGGTACCTACGAGCAGTACTTC.

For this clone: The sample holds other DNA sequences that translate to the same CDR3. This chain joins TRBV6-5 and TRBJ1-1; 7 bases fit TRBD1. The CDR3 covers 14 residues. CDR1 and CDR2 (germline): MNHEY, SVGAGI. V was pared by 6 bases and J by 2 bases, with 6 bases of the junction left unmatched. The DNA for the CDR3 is TGTGCCAGCAGCTTGACAGGGAGAAACACTGAAGCTTTCTTT. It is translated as CASSLTGRNTEAFF.

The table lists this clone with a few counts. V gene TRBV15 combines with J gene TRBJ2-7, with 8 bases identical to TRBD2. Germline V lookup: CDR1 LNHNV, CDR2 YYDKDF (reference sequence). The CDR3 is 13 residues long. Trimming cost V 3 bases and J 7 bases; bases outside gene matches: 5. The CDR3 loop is CATSSGGGFEQYF. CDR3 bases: TGTGCCACCAGCAGCGGGGGGGGGTTTGAGCAGTACTTC.

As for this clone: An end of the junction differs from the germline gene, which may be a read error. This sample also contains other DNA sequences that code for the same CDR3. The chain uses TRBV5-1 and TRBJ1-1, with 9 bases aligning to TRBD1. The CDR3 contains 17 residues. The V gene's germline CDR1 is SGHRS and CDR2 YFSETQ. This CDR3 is CASSLRGGDRVNTEAFF. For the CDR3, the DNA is TGCGCCAGCAGCTTGAGGGGGGGGGACAGGGTGAACACTGAAGCTTTCTTC.

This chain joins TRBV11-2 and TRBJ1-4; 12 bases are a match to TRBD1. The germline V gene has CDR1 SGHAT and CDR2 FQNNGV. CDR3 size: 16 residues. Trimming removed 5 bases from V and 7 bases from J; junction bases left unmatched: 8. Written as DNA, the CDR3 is TGTGCCAGCAGCCCATACGGGGACAGGGGGCGTGAAAAACTGTTTTTT. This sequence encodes CASSPYGDRGREKLFF.

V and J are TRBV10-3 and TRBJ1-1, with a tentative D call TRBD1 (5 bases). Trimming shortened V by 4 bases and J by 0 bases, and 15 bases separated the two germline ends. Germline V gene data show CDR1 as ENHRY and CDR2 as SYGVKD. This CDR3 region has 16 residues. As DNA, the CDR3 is TGTGCCATCAGTGGGCGAGAGCAGGGATTGAACACTGAAGCTTTCTTT. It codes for CAISGREQGLNTEAFF.

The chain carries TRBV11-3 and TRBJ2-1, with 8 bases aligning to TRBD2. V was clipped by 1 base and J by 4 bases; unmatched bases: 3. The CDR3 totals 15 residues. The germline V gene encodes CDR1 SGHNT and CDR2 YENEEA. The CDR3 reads CASSLGGGPYNEQFF. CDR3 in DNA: TGTGCCAGCAGCTTAGGCGGGGGGCCTTACAATGAGCAGTTCTTC.

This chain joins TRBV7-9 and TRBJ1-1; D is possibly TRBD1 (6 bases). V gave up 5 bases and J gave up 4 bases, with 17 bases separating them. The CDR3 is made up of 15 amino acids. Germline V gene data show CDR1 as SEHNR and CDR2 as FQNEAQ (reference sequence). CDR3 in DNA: TGTGCCAGCAGCGCCAGACAGGACCTCGGCACTGAAGCTTTCTTT. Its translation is CASSARQDLGTEAFF. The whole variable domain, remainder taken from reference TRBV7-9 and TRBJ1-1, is DTGVSQNPRHKITKRGQNVTFRCDPISEHNRLYWYRQTLGQGPEFLTYFQNEAQLEKSRLLSDRFSAERPKGSFSTLEIQRTEQGDSAMYLCASSARQDLGTEAFFGQGTRLTVV.

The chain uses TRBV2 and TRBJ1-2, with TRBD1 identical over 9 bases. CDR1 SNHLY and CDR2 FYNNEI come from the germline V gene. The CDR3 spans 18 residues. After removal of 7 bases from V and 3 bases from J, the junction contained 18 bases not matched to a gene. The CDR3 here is CASNGGDRAASWDYGYTF. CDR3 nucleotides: TGTGCCAGCAATGGGGGGGACAGGGCCGCGTCTTGGGACTATGGCTACACCTTC.

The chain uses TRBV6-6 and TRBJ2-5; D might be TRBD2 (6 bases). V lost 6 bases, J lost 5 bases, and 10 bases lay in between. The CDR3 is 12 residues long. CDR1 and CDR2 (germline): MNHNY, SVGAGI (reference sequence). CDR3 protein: CASRYRGETQYF. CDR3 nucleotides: TGTGCCAGCAGATATCGGGGGGAGACCCAGTACTTC.

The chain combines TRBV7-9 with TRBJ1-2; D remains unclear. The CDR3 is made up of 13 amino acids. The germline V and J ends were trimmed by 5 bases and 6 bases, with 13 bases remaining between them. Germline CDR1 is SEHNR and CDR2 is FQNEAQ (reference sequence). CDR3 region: CASSPQDWNGYTF. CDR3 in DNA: TGTGCCAGCAGCCCTCAAGACTGGAATGGCTACACCTTC. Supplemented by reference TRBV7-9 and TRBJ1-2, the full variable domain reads DTGVSQNPRHKITKRGQNVTFRCDPISEHNRLYWYRQTLGQGPEFLTYFQNEAQLEKSRLLSDRFSAERPKGSFSTLEIQRTEQGDSAMYLCASSPQDWNGYTFGSGTRLTVV.

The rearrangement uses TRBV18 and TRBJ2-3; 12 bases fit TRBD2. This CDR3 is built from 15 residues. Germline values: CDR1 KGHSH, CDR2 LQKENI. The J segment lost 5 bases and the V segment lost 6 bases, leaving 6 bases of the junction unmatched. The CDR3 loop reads CASSPSGRARDTQYF. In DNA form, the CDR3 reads TGTGCCAGCTCCCCTAGCGGGAGGGCCCGAGATACGCAGTATTTT. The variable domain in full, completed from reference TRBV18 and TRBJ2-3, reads NAGVMQNPRHLVRRRGQEARLRCSPMKGHSHVYWYRQLPEEGLKFMVYLQKENIIDESGMPKERFSAEFPKEGPSILRIQQVVRGDSAAYFCASSPSGRARDTQYFGPGTRLTVL.

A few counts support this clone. This chain's CDR3 is CASSRSDNEQFF. CDR3 coding DNA: TGTGCCAGTAGTCGAAGCGACAATGAGCAGTTCTTC. The V call is TRBV19, the J call TRBJ2-1; D gene uncertain. Between the trimmed V and J ends, which lost 5 bases and 5 bases, there was a span of 7 bases. The CDR3 totals 12 residues. Germline-derived CDR1 and CDR2 are LNHDA and SQIVND (reference sequence).

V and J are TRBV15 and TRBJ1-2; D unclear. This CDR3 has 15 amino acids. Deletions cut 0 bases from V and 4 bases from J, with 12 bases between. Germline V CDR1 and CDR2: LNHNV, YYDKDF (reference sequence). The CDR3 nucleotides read TGTGCCACCAGCAGAGATTTAAGCTCCCCCTATGGCTACACCTTC. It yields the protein CATSRDLSSPYGYTF.

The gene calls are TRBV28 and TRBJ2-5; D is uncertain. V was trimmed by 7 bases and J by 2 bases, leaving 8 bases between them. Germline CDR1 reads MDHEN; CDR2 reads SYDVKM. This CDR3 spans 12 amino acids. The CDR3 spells CASTRRQETQYF. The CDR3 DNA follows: TGTGCCAGCACCCGCAGACAAGAGACCCAGTACTTC.

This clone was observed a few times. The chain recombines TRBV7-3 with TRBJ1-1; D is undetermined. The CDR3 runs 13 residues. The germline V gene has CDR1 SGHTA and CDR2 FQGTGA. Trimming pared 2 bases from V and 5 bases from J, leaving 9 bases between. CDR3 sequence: CASSLSPRTEAFF. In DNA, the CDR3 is TGTGCCAGCAGCTTATCCCCCAGGACTGAAGCTTTCTTT. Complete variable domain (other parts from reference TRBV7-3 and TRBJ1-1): GAGVSQTPSNKVTEKGKYVELRCDPISGHTALYWYRQSLGQGPEFLIYFQGTGAADDSGLPNDRFFAVRPEGSVSTLKIQRTERGDSAVYLCASSLSPRTEAFFGQGTRLTVV.